Below are 31 T cell receptor beta chains sequenced from a single sample in a study of T-cell reconstitution after alpha-beta-depleted transplantation in children. Unique molecular identifiers were incorporated into the prepared TCRbeta library. TCRdb reprocessed the PCR reads with MiXCR, giving one entry per CDR3 protein. Of 130,000 to 150,000 distinct CDR3 sequences listed, roughly 8.8% are singletons. This specimen consisted of PBMCs, mostly from graft donor cells, obtained 180 days after TCRalphabeta/CD19-depleted stem cell transplant. All receptors come from a female patient under 10 years old who had a stem cell transplant for congenital amegakaryocytic thrombocytopenia, so the T cells may come from the graft donor.

The table lists this clonotype with many counts. The CDR3 DNA reads as TGCAGCGCCCCCCCGCCAACCCAAGAGACCCAGTACTTC. Translated: CSAPPPTQETQYF. The chain links TRBV20-1 to TRBJ2-5; D gene uncertain. Germline CDR1 and CDR2: DFQATT and SNEGSKA (reference sequence). The CDR3 has 13 amino acids.

In regard to this clonotype: Mismatch with germline at one junction end may stem from a read error. The chain carries TRBV5-1 and TRBJ2-7; D gene unclear. The germline V gene encodes CDR1 SGHRS and CDR2 YFSETQ. The CDR3 extends over 14 amino acids. For the CDR3, the DNA is TGCGCCAGCACCTTTGATTCGGAAATCTACGCGCAGTACTTC. It yields the protein CASTFDSEIYAQYF. The whole variable domain, remainder taken from reference TRBV5-1 and TRBJ2-7, is KAGVTQTPRYLIKTRGQQVTLSCSPISGHRSVSWYQQTPGQGLQFLFEYFSETQRNKGNFPGRFSGRQFSNSRSEMNVSTLELGDSALYLCASTFDSEIYAQYFGPGTRLTVT.

DNA for the CDR3: TGCGCCAGCAGTCAAAAAAAAACGACAGGGCTAGGGTATGGAGGCTACACCTTC. Amino acids: CASSQKKTTGLGYGGYTF. The chain combines TRBV5-1 with TRBJ1-2, with 7 bases lining up with TRBD1. The CDR3 is 18 amino acids. V shed 5 bases and J 8 bases; nucleotides not matched to a gene: 24. Germline CDR1 reads SGHRS; CDR2 reads YFSETQ.

V is TRBV5-6 and J is TRBJ1-2; possible D gene TRBD1, 5 bases. CDR1 SGHDT and CDR2 YYEEEE come from the germline V gene. The CDR3 runs to 15 residues. Trimming cost V 1 base and J 4 bases, with 14 bases left between them. The CDR3 nucleotides are TGTGCCAGCAGCTTGCGGCAGGGTGGGAGCTATGGCTACACCTTC. This sequence encodes CASSLRQGGSYGYTF.

This clonotype occurred many times. CDR3 sequence (DNA): TGTGCCAGCAGCATCACAGGGGTGAGCTACGAGCAGTACTTC. It translates to CASSITGVSYEQYF. This chain joins TRBV12-3 or TRBV12-4 and TRBJ2-7; 7 positions match TRBD1. The CDR3 spans 14 residues. The junction had 8 bases not matched to a gene; V was cut back by 6 bases and J by 3 bases.

This clonotype has just a few counts. The chain combines TRBV7-6 with TRBJ1-2; D not certain. Per germline, CDR1 SGHVS and CDR2 FNYEAQ. The V end was cut by 1 base, the J end by 0 bases, with 9 bases between. The CDR3 totals 15 residues. The CDR3 coding sequence is TGTGCCAGCAGCTTAGAAACACGGCCTAACTATGGCTACACCTTC. Translated: CASSLETRPNYGYTF.

Ten or more counts support this clonotype. V usage is TRBV20-1 and J usage is TRBJ2-7; 8 bases are a match to TRBD1. The CDR3 loop spans 15 amino acids. The germline V gene has CDR1 DFQATT and CDR2 SNEGSKA (reference sequence). Losses at the gene ends were 3 bases for V and 7 bases for J; bases not matched to a gene: 14. As DNA, the CDR3 is TGCAGTGCTAGTCCCTTTAAGGACAGGGTGGGGGAGCAGTACTTC. This codes for CSASPFKDRVGEQYF.

This clonotype occurred a few times. The CDR3: CASSLVGEGYEANYGYTF. CDR3 nucleotides: TGTGCCAGCAGCTTAGTCGGGGAGGGGTATGAAGCTAACTATGGCTACACCTTC. The rearrangement joins TRBV7-8 to TRBJ1-2, with D possibly matching TRBD1 (5 bases). The CDR3 consists of 18 residues. Germline V gene lookup returns CDR1 SGHVS and CDR2 FQNEAQ. The V gene lost 1 base and the J gene lost 0 bases, with 18 bases spanning the gap.

The CDR3 DNA is TGTGCCAGCAGCTTGTCCTATACCGGGACAGGGGGTGCTTTCTTT. Encoded protein: CASSLSYTGTGGAFF. This chain connects TRBV5-6 to TRBJ1-1; TRBD1 aligns across 11 bases. CDR1 and CDR2 from the germline V gene are SGHDT and YYEEEE. After removal of 1 base from V and 11 bases from J, the junction contained 10 bases not matched to a gene. This CDR3 is built from 15 residues.

This clonotype was observed at least ten times. This chain uses TRBV5-1 with TRBJ2-3; 11 bases align to TRBD2. The junction had 17 bases not matched to a gene; V was cut back by 6 bases and J by 5 bases. The germline V gene encodes CDR1 SGHRS and CDR2 YFSETQ. This CDR3 has 18 amino acids. The CDR3 loop reads CASIPGIAGGRGVDTQYF. In DNA, the CDR3 is TGCGCCAGCATCCCGGGAATAGCGGGAGGGAGAGGCGTAGATACGCAGTATTTT.

This clonotype was seen only a few times. The gene calls are TRBV20-1 and TRBJ2-2, with 8 nucleotides matching TRBD1. The germline gives CDR1 DFQATT, CDR2 SNEGSKA (reference sequence). V was pared by 3 bases and J by 6 bases, with 6 bases of the junction left unmatched. The CDR3 runs 14 residues. CDR3 region: CSASGTGRAGELFF. In nucleotides, the CDR3 is TGCAGTGCTAGCGGGACAGGAAGGGCCGGGGAGCTGTTTTTT.

The table lists this clonotype with many counts. The chain carries TRBV28 and TRBJ1-2; D ambiguous. CDR3 length equals 15 residues. The V and J ends lost 6 bases and 3 bases respectively, with 17 bases between them. The germline V gene has CDR1 MDHEN and CDR2 SYDVKM. The CDR3 bases are TGTGCCAGCAGCCCGACCGTAGCGGCGCACTATGGCTACACCTTC. Amino acid sequence: CASSPTVAAHYGYTF.

This clonotype was seen at least ten times. The gene calls are TRBV20-1 and TRBJ2-3, with D perhaps given as TRBD1 or TRBD2 (5 bases each). The CDR3 is made up of 13 amino acids. From germline, CDR1 is DFQATT and CDR2 SNEGSKA (reference sequence). Deletions cut 5 bases from V and 2 bases from J, with 11 bases between. CDR3 residues: CSARNGATDTQYF. Written as DNA, the CDR3 is TGCAGTGCTCGAAACGGGGCCACAGATACGCAGTATTTT.

This clonotype has ten or more counts. The rearrangement joins TRBV20-1 to TRBJ2-7; 10 nucleotides align to TRBD2. This CDR3 comprises 14 residues. Germline loops: CDR1 DFQATT, CDR2 SNEGSKA (reference sequence). Trimming took 1 base from V and 5 from J; bases not matched to a gene: 5. Here the CDR3 DNA reads TGCAGTGCTAGAGGCCCCCTAGCGGGAGACGAGCAGTACTTC. This gives the protein CSARGPLAGDEQYF.

This clonotype showed up just a few times. The chain uses TRBV20-1 and TRBJ2-3, with TRBD2 matching over 7 bases. The CDR3 has 13 amino acids. V lost 6 bases to trimming and J lost 2 bases; unmatched junction nucleotides: 5. Per the germline V gene, CDR1 is DFQATT and CDR2 is SNEGSKA (reference sequence). CDR3 protein: CSAISGFTDTQYF. The CDR3 bases are TGCAGTGCCATTAGCGGGTTCACAGATACGCAGTATTTT.

This clonotype was recorded many times. The rearrangement links TRBV6-2 or TRBV6-3 to TRBJ2-5; TRBD2 matches 7 bases. V lost 2 bases, J lost 2 bases, and 8 bases stayed unmatched. There are 16 residues in the CDR3. CDR1 is MNHEY and CDR2 is SVGEGT in the germline V gene. CDR3 sequence (DNA): TGTGCCAGCAGTTACGAGGCGGGAGCGGGACAAGAGACCCAGTACTTC. Translating gives CASSYEAGAGQETQYF.

This clonotype was found many times. The chain combines TRBV20-1 with TRBJ2-1; D possibly corresponds to TRBD2 (6 bases). Germline assignment: CDR1 DFQATT and CDR2 SNEGSKA (reference sequence). The CDR3 extends over 13 amino acids. V was trimmed by 5 bases and J by 7 bases, leaving 15 bases between them. Here the CDR3 DNA reads TGCAGTGCTGACTGGTGGGAGGTAAATGAGCAGTTCTTC. This gives the protein CSADWWEVNEQFF.

The chain is built from TRBV5-1 and TRBJ1-2; 7 bases line up with TRBD1. The CDR3 loop spans 15 amino acids. V gave up 4 bases and J gave up 6 bases; unmatched junction bases: 12. Germline CDR1 SGHRS, CDR2 YFSETQ. The CDR3 DNA is TGCGCCAGCAGCCGATTGGAGAGGGGGCGGAATGGCTACACCTTC. This sequence encodes CASSRLERGRNGYTF.

This clonotype was recorded at least ten times. The chain carries TRBV14 and TRBJ2-2; D is undetermined. The germline CDR1 and CDR2 sequences are SGHDN and FVKESK. Trimming took off 0 bases at V and 4 bases at J, with 9 bases between the two ends. The CDR3 sequence is 15 residues long. The CDR3 DNA reads as TGTGCCAGCAGCCAAGAAGTTACACGCACCGGGGAGCTGTTTTTT. It encodes CASSQEVTRTGELFF.

For this clonotype: A much bigger clone sits one base away, suggesting this may be a read error. Here the CDR3 reads CSARGTGHKQPQHF. In DNA, the CDR3 is TGCAGTGCTAGGGGTACAGGCCACAAGCAGCCCCAGCATTTT. This chain uses TRBV20-1 with TRBJ1-5; D might be TRBD1 (5 bases). Germline CDR1 is DFQATT and CDR2 is SNEGSKA (reference sequence). Between the trimmed V and J ends, which lost 3 bases and 7 bases, there was a span of 16 bases. The CDR3 contains 14 residues.

This clonotype was seen more than once but under ten times. The rearrangement links TRBV6-2 or TRBV6-3 to TRBJ1-1, with D hard to call. The germline V gene encodes CDR1 MNHEY and CDR2 SVGEGT. V was clipped by 5 bases and J by 5 bases, with 15 bases between them. The CDR3 spans 14 residues. DNA for the CDR3: TGTGCCAGCAGTAAGTGGTTCAGGATAACTGAAGCTTTCTTT. Translation: CASSKWFRITEAFF.

This clonotype has at least ten counts. CDR3 DNA: TGTGCCAGCAGGGGGGGAGAGACCCAGTACTTC. It is translated as CASRGGETQYF. V usage is TRBV12-3 or TRBV12-4 and J usage is TRBJ2-5; TRBD2 is a possible D gene (6 bases). This CDR3 is 11 amino acids long. The V gene lost 6 bases and the J gene lost 4 bases, with 6 bases spanning the gap.

The J gene is TRBJ2-7, the V gene TRBV29-1; D is ambiguous. The CDR3 spans 12 residues. The V gene's germline CDR1 is SQVTM and CDR2 ANQGSEA. V gave up 4 bases and J gave up 2 bases, with 9 bases separating them. The CDR3 nucleotides are TGCAGCGTTGTCGAAGGCACCTACGAGCAGTACTTC. It specifies CSVVEGTYEQYF.

This clonotype appeared many times. The rearrangement joins TRBV9 to TRBJ2-1; D might be TRBD1 (6 bases). This CDR3 is 14 amino acids long. Trimming removed 1 base at V and 7 bases at J, with 12 bases between. The germline V gene encodes CDR1 SGDLS and CDR2 YYNGEE. The CDR3 coding sequence is TGTGCCAGCAGCGTACAGGGGCTCTCGAATGAGCAGTTCTTC. Translating it yields CASSVQGLSNEQFF.

This clonotype has a count of ten or more. CDR3 nucleotides: TGTGCCAGCAGTAGACAGGGACTAGAGACCCAGTACTTC. This encodes CASSRQGLETQYF. The chain couples TRBV6-6 to TRBJ2-5; D possibly corresponds to TRBD1 (7 bases). Trimming removed 5 bases from V and 4 bases from J, with 11 bases in between. This CDR3 has 13 residues. In germline, CDR1 is MNHNY, CDR2 SVGAGI (reference sequence).

This clonotype has at least ten counts. This chain uses TRBV7-9 with TRBJ1-1; 7 bases are shared with TRBD1. This CDR3 is 14 amino acids long. Per the germline V gene, CDR1 is SEHNR and CDR2 is FQNEAQ (reference sequence). The V gene end was trimmed by 5 bases and the J gene end by 2 bases; junction bases not matched to a gene: 5. The CDR3 nucleotides are TGTGCCAGCAGCCTGGGACAGAAAAACACTGAAGCTTTCTTT. This gives the protein CASSLGQKNTEAFF.

This chain joins TRBV13 and TRBJ2-1, with D possibly being TRBD1 or TRBD2 (5 bases each). Trimming left V 4 bases short and J 10 bases short, with 17 bases between. CDR1 is PRHDT and CDR2 is FYEKMQ in the germline V gene (reference sequence). The CDR3 sequence is 14 residues long. The CDR3 region is CASSSGRGRKEQFF. CDR3 nucleotide sequence: TGTGCCAGCAGCTCGGGACGAGGGCGTAAGGAGCAGTTCTTC.

The V gene is TRBV7-6, the J gene TRBJ1-1; 8 bases fit TRBD1. The V gene's germline CDR1 is SGHVS and CDR2 FNYEAQ. V trimming: 1 base; J trimming: 5 bases; junction bases outside the gene matches: 12. The CDR3 loop spans 17 amino acids. The CDR3 loop is CASSLVGQVGFTTEAFF. CDR3 DNA: TGTGCCAGCAGCTTAGTGGGACAGGTCGGGTTCACAACTGAAGCTTTCTTT.

This clonotype was seen repeatedly, ten times or more. CDR3 protein: CSAGDAGPKFTDTQYF. CDR3 DNA sequence: TGCAGTGCTGGGGACGCGGGCCCCAAATTCACAGATACGCAGTATTTT. The J gene is TRBJ2-3, the V gene TRBV20-1, with D perhaps TRBD1 or TRBD2 (5 bases each). The CDR3 totals 16 residues. The germline V and J ends were trimmed by 5 bases and 2 bases, with 20 bases remaining between them. From germline, CDR1 is DFQATT and CDR2 SNEGSKA (reference sequence).

This clonotype was observed many times. The chain uses TRBV10-3 and TRBJ2-1, with no clear D. This CDR3 has 13 amino acids. Germline loops: CDR1 ENHRY, CDR2 SYGVKD. V was cut by 3 bases and J by 5 bases, with 8 bases left in between. CDR3 DNA: TGTGCCATCAGTGAAGTGACTGACAATGAGCAGTTCTTC. It is translated as CAISEVTDNEQFF.

This clonotype was seen many times. The chain has TRBV20-1 and TRBJ1-2, with 8 positions matching TRBD1. V trimming: 0 bases; J trimming: 0 bases; junction bases outside the gene matches: 9. Looked up from germline, CDR1 is DFQATT and CDR2 is SNEGSKA (reference sequence). The CDR3 runs to 17 residues. The CDR3 is CSARDLAPGGSNYGYTF. DNA of the CDR3: TGCAGTGCTAGAGATTTGGCCCCAGGGGGCTCTAACTATGGCTACACCTTC.